The 14 T cell receptor beta chains below come from one sample, sequenced in a study of neoadjuvant anti-PD-1 for oral cavity cancer. Time point indicated: after neoadjuvant nivolumab, at surgical resection. Assay: immunoSEQ multiplex PCR; the TCRdb copy retains only in-frame clones and omits some. The sample records around 8,000 clones, roughly 60% being singletons. The source material was PBMCs, sampled after nivolumab (anti-PD-1) treatment. The receptors here all came from a person between 40 and 79 years old with oral cavity squamous cell carcinoma.

The CDR3 region is CASSLLRGGLEETQYF. Here the CDR3 DNA reads TGTGCCAGCAGCTTATTGCGGGGGGGACTTGAGGAGACCCAGTACTTC. The V and J genes are TRBV7-2 and TRBJ2-5, with TRBD2 identical over 9 bases. J was trimmed by 5 bases and V by 2 bases; bases with no gene match: 9. Germline V lookup: CDR1 SGHTA, CDR2 FQGNSA. The CDR3 is made up of 16 amino acids.

The chain uses TRBV4-3 and TRBJ2-1, with 10 bases that match TRBD1. Losses at the gene ends were 6 bases for V and 4 bases for J; bases not matched to a gene: 6. The CDR3 sequence is 15 residues long. Per the germline V gene, CDR1 is LGHNA and CDR2 is YSLEER. DNA of the CDR3: TGCGCCAGCAGTATGGGACAGGGGCTGTACAATGAGCAGTTCTTC. Translated, it gives CASSMGQGLYNEQFF.

This chain uses TRBV28 with TRBJ2-1; TRBD1 aligns across 11 bases. The CDR3 runs 16 residues. Losses at the gene ends were 1 base for V and 5 bases for J; bases not matched to a gene: 4. CDR1 is MDHEN and CDR2 is SYDVKM in the germline V gene. The CDR3 spells CASSLSGTGGDNEQFF. Here the CDR3 DNA reads TGTGCCAGCAGTTTATCTGGGACAGGGGGGGACAATGAGCAGTTCTTC.

This chain joins TRBV18 and TRBJ2-5, with a possible D match to TRBD2 (7 bases). Per germline, CDR1 KGHSH and CDR2 LQKENI. Between the trimmed V and J ends, which lost 6 bases and 5 bases, there was a span of 16 bases. The CDR3 sequence is 14 residues long. The CDR3 coding sequence is TGTGCCAGCTCCCCCTCTGGGGGGGGCGAGACCCAGTACTTC. Translation: CASSPSGGGETQYF. Full variable domain (rest looked up from reference TRBV18 and TRBJ2-5): NAGVMQNPRHLVRRRGQEARLRCSPMKGHSHVYWYRQLPEEGLKFMVYLQKENIIDESGMPKERFSAEFPKEGPSILRIQQVVRGDSAAYFCASSPSGGGETQYFGPGTRLLVL.

This rearrangement joins TRBV7-9 to TRBJ2-7, with a weak D call TRBD2 (6 bases). CDR1 and CDR2 (germline): SEHNR, FQNEAQ (reference sequence). Trimming removed 3 bases from V and 5 bases from J, with 29 bases in between. CDR3 length: 19 residues. The CDR3 is CASSFKESGLLGSRHEQYF. In DNA form, the CDR3 reads TGTGCCAGCAGCTTCAAGGAATCCGGCCTCCTCGGGAGCAGGCACGAGCAGTACTTC.

The rearrangement links TRBV5-1 to TRBJ1-2; 10 nucleotides line up with TRBD1. Germline values: CDR1 SGHRS, CDR2 YFSETQ. The CDR3 totals 16 residues. J lost 6 bases, V lost 4 bases, and 12 bases had no gene match. DNA of the CDR3: TGCGCCAGCAGCAGACGACAGGGGGCGGGTTTTCATGGCTACACCTTC. Translated: CASSRRQGAGFHGYTF.

This clone was seen a handful of times. The chain links TRBV6-6 to TRBJ1-5; no clear D. The CDR3 has 12 residues. Germline assignment: CDR1 MNHNY and CDR2 SVGAGI (reference sequence). Trimming shortened V by 5 bases and J by 6 bases, and 8 bases separated the two germline ends. CDR3 nucleotide sequence: TGTGCCAGCAGTACTGAGGGTCAGCCCCAGCATTTT. Its translation: CASSTEGQPQHF.

A few counts support this clone. This rearrangement joins TRBV10-1 to TRBJ2-7; D remains unclear. Trimming removed 0 bases at V and 7 bases at J, with 13 bases between. Germline V gives CDR1 WNHNN, CDR2 SYGVQD (reference sequence). The CDR3 totals 14 residues. The CDR3 protein is CASSESGQFEEQYF. The CDR3 coding sequence is TGCGCCAGCAGTGAGTCCGGGCAGTTCGAAGAGCAGTACTTC.

This chain connects TRBV5-4 to TRBJ1-3; D possibly corresponds to TRBD1 (6 bases). Trimming took 0 bases from V and 4 from J, leaving 11 bases between them. Germline V gene data show CDR1 as SGHNT and CDR2 as YYREEE (reference sequence). The CDR3 contains 15 residues. The CDR3 bases are TGTGCCAGCAGCTTGGGGGCGGGGGCCGGAAACACCATATATTTT. Amino acids: CASSLGAGAGNTIYF.

This clone has a handful of counts. This chain connects TRBV4-1 to TRBJ1-3; possible D gene TRBD1, 6 bases. Germline-derived CDR1 and CDR2 are MGHRA and YSYEKL. This CDR3 has 17 amino acids. Between the trimmed V and J ends, which lost 0 bases and 2 bases, there was a span of 14 bases. In nucleotides, the CDR3 is TGCGCCAGCAGCCAAGATTGGGGGGCGACGGCTGGAAACACCATATATTTT. It yields the protein CASSQDWGATAGNTIYF.

The chain employs TRBV4-2 and TRBJ1-5; weak D call: TRBD1 (5 bases). Germline V CDR1 and CDR2: LGHNA, YNFKEQ. This CDR3 contains 15 residues. V lost 4 bases to trimming and J lost 2 bases, with 12 bases between them. The CDR3 DNA reads TGTGCCAGCAGCCCGGGGGGTTTGGGCAATCAGCCCCAGCATTTT. Amino acid sequence: CASSPGGLGNQPQHF.

The sample holds one count of this clone. V gene TRBV19 combines with J gene TRBJ2-3, with a possible D match to TRBD2 (6 bases). Trimming stripped 5 bases from V and 0 bases from J, with 12 bases between. Germline V gene sequence: CDR1 LNHDA, CDR2 SQIVND (reference sequence). The CDR3 sequence is 15 residues long. The CDR3 bases are TGTGCCAGTAGTCCCCGCGGGGCCAGCACAGATACGCAGTATTTT. It specifies CASSPRGASTDTQYF.

This clone was observed a handful of times. This rearrangement joins TRBV4-1 to TRBJ1-5, with D possibly matching TRBD1 (5 bases). The CDR3 sequence is 15 residues long. Germline lookup yields CDR1 MGHRA and CDR2 YSYEKL. With 0 bases removed from V and 5 bases from J, the gap between germline ends came to 11 bases. The CDR3 DNA reads TGCGCCAGCAGCCAAGATGGGACTGTGGATCAGCCCCAGCATTTT. It is translated as CASSQDGTVDQPQHF.

The table lists this clone with a few counts. J is TRBJ2-7 and V is TRBV25-1; maybe TRBD1 (5 bases). V was shortened by 4 bases and J by 6 bases, with 10 bases between the two germline ends. CDR1 and CDR2 from the germline V gene are MGHDK and SYGVNS. The length of the CDR3 is 12 residues. This chain's CDR3 is CASSGRTFEQYF. The CDR3 nucleotides read TGTGCCAGCAGTGGTCGGACATTCGAGCAGTACTTC.